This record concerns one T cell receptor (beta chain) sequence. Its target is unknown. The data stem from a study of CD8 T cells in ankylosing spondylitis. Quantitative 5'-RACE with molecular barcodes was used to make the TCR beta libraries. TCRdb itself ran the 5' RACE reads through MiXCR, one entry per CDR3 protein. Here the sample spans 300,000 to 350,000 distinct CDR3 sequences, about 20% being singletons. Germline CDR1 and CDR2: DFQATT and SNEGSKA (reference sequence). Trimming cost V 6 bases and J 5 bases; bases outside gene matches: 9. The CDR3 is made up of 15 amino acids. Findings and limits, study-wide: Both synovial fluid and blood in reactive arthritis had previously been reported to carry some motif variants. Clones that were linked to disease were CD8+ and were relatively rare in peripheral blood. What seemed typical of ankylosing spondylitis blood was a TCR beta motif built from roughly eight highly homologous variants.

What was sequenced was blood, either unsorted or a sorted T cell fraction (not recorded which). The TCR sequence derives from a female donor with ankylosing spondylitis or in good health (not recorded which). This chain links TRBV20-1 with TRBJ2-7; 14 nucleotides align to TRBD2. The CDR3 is CSAEGGLAGVHEQYF. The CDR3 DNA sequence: TGCAGTGCCGAGGGGGGACTAGCGGGAGTTCACGAGCAGTACTTC.